This T cell receptor beta chain was identified in a study of graft-versus-host responses after intestinal transplantation. Study results and caveats: GvH clones occurred in recipient marrow; some first appeared in ileum or blood.

Deletions cut 3 bases from V and 2 bases from J, with 11 bases between. Germline CDR1 is MDHEN and CDR2 is SYDVKM. CDR3 size: 15 residues. This table comes from immunoSEQ multiplex PCR, and its TCRdb copy is limited to in-frame clones, with some not included. The sample has 15,000 to 20,000 clones; approximately 80% are singletons. Points on this clone: What it binds is not known.

The source material was PBMCs, sampled 14 days after transplant. This chain joins TRBV28 and TRBJ1-5; D uncertain. The receptor comes from a human patient who received an intestinal transplant, so some T cells may come from the graft donor. The CDR3 here is CASSFDGWGNQPQHF. In DNA form, the CDR3 reads TGTGCCAGCAGTTTCGATGGGTGGGGCAATCAGCCCCAGCATTTT.